This TCR beta chain was identified during a study of post-analysis software for immune sequencing data. This clonotype was detected a few times. Prepared TCR beta cDNA libraries contained unique molecular identifiers. One entry per CDR3 protein results from TCRdb running MiXCR on the PCR reads. The sample carries some 800,000 distinct CDR3 sequences, more than 45% recorded once. The specimen was blood. This receptor was identified in a girl aged 10 to 17 with multiple sclerosis.

The CDR3 here is CASIGKIPYF. In nucleotides, the CDR3 is TGTGCCAGCATAGGGAAAATCCCGTACTTC. The V and J genes are TRBV2 and TRBJ2-7; D remains ambiguous. V lost 7 bases and J 12 bases, leaving 13 bases between the germline ends. CDR3 length equals 10 residues. Germline lookup yields CDR1 SNHLY and CDR2 FYNNEI. Filled out from reference TRBV2 and TRBJ2-7, the complete variable domain reads EPEVTQTPSHQVTQMGQEVILRCVPISNHLYFYWYRQILGQKVEFLVSFYNNEISEKSEIFDDQFSVERPDGSNFTLKIRSTKLEDSAMYFCASIGKIPYFGPGTRLTVT.